These T cell receptor beta chains were read from a single sample in a study of cytomegalovirus exposure and HLA in healthy donors. Libraries were prepared by immunoSEQ multiplex PCR; TCRdb keeps only in-frame clonotypes and omits some of them. This sample yields approximately 150,000 clones, of which 91% are seen a single time; about 0.65% belongs to the top ten. The sequenced material came from PBMCs. These TCRs come from a man aged 18 to 30 in good health and CMV-seronegative. The CDR3 runs from the conserved cysteine through the conserved F or W. D genes are given only for firm matches. A row's size may be missing; if present it is once, few, many or a size class.

TRBV2	15	-	-	TRBJ2-5	CASRDSPGLQETQYF	TGTGCCAGCAGGGACTCACCGGGACTTCAAGAGACCCAGTACTTC
TRBV11-2	15	-	-	TRBJ2-7	CASSLGGGTHYEQYF	TGTGCCAGCAGCTTAGGGGGCGGGACCCACTACGAGCAGTACTTC
TRBV5-1	14	TRBD2	-	TRBJ2-3	CASSESGRTDTQYF	TGCGCCAGCAGCGAGAGCGGGAGGACAGATACGCAGTATTTT
TRBV11-2	14	-	-	TRBJ2-7	CASSLGHLSYEQYF	TGTGCCAGCAGCTTAGGACATCTCTCCTACGAGCAGTACTTC
TRBV5-1	17	TRBD1	once	TRBJ2-2	CASSPRTGGTNTGELFF	TGCGCCAGCAGCCCCCGGACAGGGGGCACGAACACCGGGGAGCTGTTTTTT
TRBV5-1	14	-	-	TRBJ2-5	CASSLEAGTETQYF	TGCGCCAGCAGCTTGGAGGCGGGGACAGAGACCCAGTACTTC
TRBV29-1	12	TRBD2	-	TRBJ2-1	CSVEFAGDEQFF	TGCAGCGTTGAATTCGCGGGGGATGAGCAGTTCTTC
TRBV5-4	15	TRBD2	-	TRBJ2-1	CASSFKREVSNEQFF	TGTGCCAGCAGCTTCAAGCGGGAGGTCTCCAATGAGCAGTTCTTC
TRBV5-4	14	TRBD2	-	TRBJ2-5	CASSRSSGVETQYF	TGTGCCAGCAGCCGGTCGAGCGGGGTGGAGACCCAGTACTTC
TRBV19	15	TRBD1	-	TRBJ1-5	CASTKTGIGNQPQHF	TGTGCCAGTACCAAGACAGGGATTGGCAATCAGCCCCAGCATTTT
TRBV19	16	TRBD2	few	TRBJ2-6	CASSFAGGSGANVLTF	TGTGCCAGTAGTTTCGCGGGAGGATCTGGGGCCAACGTCCTGACTTTC
TRBV30	13	-	-	TRBJ2-3	CAWSVQSTDTQYF	TGTGCCTGGAGTGTACAGAGCACAGATACGCAGTATTTT
TRBV6-6	15	TRBD2	once	TRBJ2-1	CASSYRAGGYNEQFF	TGTGCCAGCAGTTACCGAGCGGGAGGGTACAATGAGCAGTTCTTC
TRBV12-5	12	-	few	TRBJ2-2	CASVEGAGELFF	TGTGCTAGTGTCGAGGGAGCCGGGGAGCTGTTTTTT
TRBV2	15	TRBD1	-	TRBJ1-5	CASSDDRGANQPQHF	TGTGCCAGCAGTGATGACAGGGGGGCCAATCAGCCCCAGCATTTT
TRBV7-9	14	-	-	TRBJ2-7	CASSLAPPGGQQYF	TGTGCCAGCAGCTTAGCGCCTCCGGGGGGCCAGCAGTACTTC
TRBV9	12	TRBD1	few	TRBJ1-1	CASSERDSEAFF	TGTGCCAGCAGCGAAAGGGACAGTGAAGCTTTCTTT
TRBV6-1	16	-	-	TRBJ2-3	CASSEGLGRSTDTQYF	TGTGCCAGCAGTGAAGGGTTGGGCAGAAGCACAGATACGCAGTATTTT
TRBV5-6	11	-	-	TRBJ2-1	CASSLGRWQFF	TGTGCCAGCAGCTTGGGGCGGTGGCAGTTCTTC
TRBV6-4	15	TRBD1	-	TRBJ2-1	CASSDGQGSYNEQFF	TGTGCCAGCAGCGATGGACAGGGGAGCTACAATGAGCAGTTCTTC
TRBV9	17	-	-	TRBJ1-3	CASSVVSDSLTGNTIYF	TGTGCCAGCAGCGTAGTGTCAGACAGTCTTACTGGAAACACCATATATTTT
TRBV14	16	TRBD2	-	TRBJ2-7	CASSQDLVLAGDEQYF	TGTGCCAGCAGCCAAGACCTAGTACTAGCGGGGGACGAGCAGTACTTC
TRBV15	16	-	-	TRBJ1-2	CATSRDQVTPAYGYTF	TGTGCCACCAGCAGAGATCAGGTTACGCCAGCCTATGGCTACACCTTC
TRBV6-6	14	-	-	TRBJ2-7	CASSPPDRTGEQYF	TGTGCCAGCAGTCCACCCGACAGGACGGGCGAGCAGTACTTC
TRBV11-3	16	-	-	TRBJ2-3	CASSLVSTGSTDTQYF	TGTGCCAGCAGCTTAGTAAGCACAGGAAGCACAGATACGCAGTATTTT
TRBV4-3	15	-	-	TRBJ1-1	CASSQTFNSNTEAFF	TGCGCCAGCAGCCAAACTTTTAACTCGAACACTGAAGCTTTCTTT
TRBV27	17	-	-	TRBJ2-5	CASSLSMVAAHQETQYF	TGTGCCAGCAGTTTATCGATGGTAGCGGCACATCAAGAGACCCAGTACTTC
TRBV6-1	14	TRBD1	-	TRBJ1-2	CASSVGQGQYGYTF	TGTGCCAGCAGTGTGGGACAGGGGCAGTATGGCTACACCTTC
TRBV6-1	13	-	-	TRBJ1-1	CASNRVGSTEAFF	TGTGCCAGTAACAGGGTCGGTTCCACTGAAGCTTTCTTT
TRBV2	16	TRBD1	once	TRBJ2-2	CASSLQGAANTGELFF	TGTGCCAGCAGCTTACAGGGGGCCGCGAACACCGGGGAGCTGTTTTTT
TRBV11-2	15	-	-	TRBJ2-2	CASTPQGANTGELFF	TGTGCCAGCACCCCACAGGGCGCGAACACCGGGGAGCTGTTTTTT
TRBV30	18	TRBD2	-	TRBJ2-3	CAGTRPSGGLVGTDTQYF	TGTGCCGGAACTCGTCCTAGCGGGGGGTTGGTGGGCACAGATACGCAGTATTTT
TRBV6-5	15	TRBD1	-	TRBJ2-3	CASSPGTGGRDTQYF	TGTGCCAGCAGCCCCGGGACAGGGGGCCGGGATACGCAGTATTTT
TRBV27	16	TRBD2	-	TRBJ2-1	CASRPRLAGGYNEQFF	TGTGCCAGCAGACCCCGCCTAGCGGGGGGTTACAATGAGCAGTTCTTC
TRBV5-1	15	TRBD1	-	TRBJ1-5	CASSWGTGSNQPQHF	TGCGCCAGCAGCTGGGGGACAGGCAGCAATCAGCCCCAGCATTTT
TRBV2	15	TRBD1	-	TRBJ2-4	CASSEGPGQGTFQYF	TGTGCCAGCAGTGAAGGCCCGGGACAGGGAACGTTCCAGTACTTC
TRBV7-9	17	TRBD2	-	TRBJ2-4	CASSFLQAGGPKNIQYF	TGTGCCAGCAGTTTTCTCCAAGCGGGAGGGCCAAAAAACATTCAGTACTTC
TRBV9	20	TRBD1	-	TRBJ1-2	CASSAVDGTGAFESLYGYTF	TGTGCCAGCAGCGCTGTCGATGGGACAGGCGCATTCGAGAGCCTCTATGGCTACACCTTC
TRBV11-2	15	-	-	TRBJ2-1	CASSSERSSYNEQFF	TGTGCCAGCAGCTCTGAGCGGAGCTCCTACAATGAGCAGTTCTTC
TRBV28	13	-	-	TRBJ2-7	CASSPLYSYEQYF	TGTGCCAGCTCGCCACTATACTCCTACGAGCAGTACTTC
TRBV21-1	17	-	-	TRBJ1-5	CASSKGTGASSNQPQHF	TGTGCCAGCAGCAAAGGCACAGGGGCGTCTAGCAATCAGCCCCAGCATTTT
TRBV9	17	-	-	TRBJ2-3	CASSATLVRRDTDTQYF	TGTGCCAGCAGCGCAACCTTGGTGAGGAGGGACACAGATACGCAGTATTTT
TRBV5-1	14	TRBD1	-	TRBJ1-1	CASSSTPGTDEAFF	TGCGCCAGCAGCTCGACTCCAGGGACAGATGAAGCTTTCTTT
TRBV19	15	TRBD1	few	TRBJ2-2	CASSTGTANTGELFF	TGTGCCAGTAGTACTGGGACAGCGAACACCGGGGAGCTGTTTTTT
TRBV30	13	TRBD2	-	TRBJ2-1	CAWSVSGYREGFF	TGTGCCTGGAGTGTATCGGGCTACCGGGAGGGGTTCTTC
TRBV9	15	TRBD2	-	TRBJ2-5	CASTGAGAHQETQYF	TGTGCCAGCACCGGGGCGGGAGCCCATCAAGAGACCCAGTACTTC
TRBV19	14	TRBD1	-	TRBJ2-4	CAVREGQGKNIQYF	TGTGCTGTTAGGGAGGGACAGGGCAAAAACATTCAGTACTTC
TRBV4-2	16	TRBD2	once	TRBJ2-7	CASSPNLAGDSYEQYF	TGTGCCAGCAGCCCTAATCTAGCGGGGGATTCCTACGAGCAGTACTTC
TRBV4-2	15	-	-	TRBJ2-2	CASSQVSRNTGELFF	TGTGCCAGCAGCCAAGTATCGCGAAACACCGGGGAGCTGTTTTTT
TRBV5-6	14	-	-	TRBJ1-6	CASSLAAKVSPLHF	TGTGCCAGCAGCTTGGCCGCGAAAGTATCACCCCTCCACTTT